This TCR beta chain was retrieved from a study of shared clonotypes between healthy human individuals. V was cut by 0 bases and J by 7 bases, with 14 bases left in between. Germline lookup yields CDR1 SGHNT and CDR2 YYREEE (reference sequence). The CDR3 loop spans 15 amino acids. This clone has only one observation. Some clones are missing from TCRdb's copy, which holds only in-frame ones; the method was immunoSEQ multiplex PCR. This sample carries fewer than 3 million clones, 85% to 95% of them seen once, and the ten largest clones take 0.37%. Researchers partitioned CD4+ cells into CD45RA+ naive and CD45RA-negative memory subsets.

Source material: naive CD4+ T cells from PBMCs. Described subset: CD45RA+ positively selected. The rearrangement uses TRBV5-4 and TRBJ2-1; D possibly corresponds to TRBD2 (5 bases). This TCR came from a young man in good health. Some clones in this sample may be carry-over from other donors' samples. The CDR3 loop is CASSLGENHRNEQFF. The CDR3 bases are TGTGCCAGCAGCTTGGGGGAGAACCATAGGAATGAGCAGTTCTTC.